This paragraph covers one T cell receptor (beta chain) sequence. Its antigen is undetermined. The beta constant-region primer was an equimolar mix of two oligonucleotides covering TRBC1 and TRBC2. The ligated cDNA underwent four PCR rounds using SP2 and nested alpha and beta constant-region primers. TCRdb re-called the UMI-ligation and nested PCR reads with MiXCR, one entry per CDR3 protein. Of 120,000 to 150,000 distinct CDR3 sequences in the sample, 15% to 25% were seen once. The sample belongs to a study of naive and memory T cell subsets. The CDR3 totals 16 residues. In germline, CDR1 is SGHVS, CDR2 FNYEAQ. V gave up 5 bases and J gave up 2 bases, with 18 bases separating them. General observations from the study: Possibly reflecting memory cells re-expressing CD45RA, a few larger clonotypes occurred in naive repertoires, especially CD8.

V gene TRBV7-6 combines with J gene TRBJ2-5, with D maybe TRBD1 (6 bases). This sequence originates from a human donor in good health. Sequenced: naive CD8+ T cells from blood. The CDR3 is CASSPGQGMGQETQYF. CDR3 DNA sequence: TGTGCCAGCAGCCCCGGCCAGGGGATGGGACAAGAGACCCAGTACTTC.